A single sample gave rise to the 17 T cell receptor beta chains below, sequenced in a study of blood T cell repertoires in COVID-19. The repertoire was sequenced with immunoSEQ multiplex PCR; TCRdb's copy has only in-frame clones and lacks some. Of around 250,000 clones in the sample, around four fifths were seen once. Sequenced: peripheral blood. Receptor source: a man in his forties or fifties with active or convalescent COVID-19.

The chain uses TRBV5-1 and TRBJ1-1, with D possibly matching TRBD1 (6 bases). CDR1 and CDR2 from the germline V gene are SGHRS and YFSETQ. Trimming removed 0 bases at V and 2 bases at J, with 8 bases between. The CDR3 sequence is 14 residues long. The chain's CDR3 is CASSLVRGNTEAFF. CDR3 nucleotide sequence: TGCGCCAGCAGCTTGGTCAGGGGAAACACTGAAGCTTTCTTT.

This clone was counted only a few times. This sequence joins TRBV19 and TRBJ2-2, with TRBD2 matching over 9 bases. V trimming: 2 bases; J trimming: 5 bases; junction bases outside the gene matches: 6. CDR3 size: 16 residues. Germline V lookup: CDR1 LNHDA, CDR2 SQIVND (reference sequence). The CDR3 nucleotides read TGTGCCAGTAGTATAAGTGGCGGGAGGGTTACCGGGGAGCTGTTTTTT. Translation: CASSISGGRVTGELFF.

The chain is built from TRBV6-1 and TRBJ1-5; TRBD1 agrees at 10 bases. Germline CDR1 reads MNHNS; CDR2 reads SASEGT. V dropped 4 bases and J dropped 3; count of bases not matched to a gene: 9. CDR3 length equals 17 residues. DNA of the CDR3: TGTGCCAGCAGTGGAGACAGGGGGCTAGCCACCAATCAGCCCCAGCATTTT. Its translation: CASSGDRGLATNQPQHF.

CDR3: CAWSVHEQFF. CDR3 DNA: TGTGCCTGGTCGGTCCATGAGCAGTTCTTC. The chain uses TRBV30 and TRBJ2-1, with D unclear. The germline V gene has CDR1 GTSNPN and CDR2 SVGIG (reference sequence). Trimming left V 5 bases short and J 8 bases short, with 7 bases between. This CDR3 comprises 10 residues. The variable domain in full, completed from reference TRBV30 and TRBJ2-1, reads SQTIHQWPATLVQPVGSPLSLECTVEGTSNPNLYWYRQAAGRGLQLLFYSVGIGQISSEVPQNLSASRPQDRQFILSSKKLLLSDSGFYLCAWSVHEQFFGPGTRLTVL.

This clone came up a few times. The genes are TRBV3-1 (or the pseudogene TRBV3-2) and TRBJ1-2, with TRBD1 matching over 7 bases. With V trimmed by 3 bases and J by 4 bases, 2 bases remained unmatched. CDR1 is LGHDT and CDR2 is YNNKEL in the germline V gene (reference sequence). This CDR3 has 13 amino acids. CDR3 in DNA: TGTGCCAGCAGCCAGAGGGACAGCTATGGCTACACCTTC. Protein product: CASSQRDSYGYTF.

This chain joins TRBV5-4 and TRBJ1-1; no definite D call. Germline lookup yields CDR1 SGHNT and CDR2 YYREEE (reference sequence). The CDR3 loop spans 11 amino acids. The V end lost 5 bases, the J end lost 6 bases, and 8 bases lay between the germline ends. CDR3 bases: TGTGCCAGCAGACCCGGAGCTGAAGCTTTCTTT. Amino acids: CASRPGAEAFF. Full variable domain (rest looked up from reference TRBV5-4 and TRBJ1-1): ETGVTQSPTHLIKTRGQQVTLRCSSQSGHNTVSWYQQALGQGPQFIFQYYREEENGRGNFPPRFSGLQFPNYSSELNVNALELDDSALYLCASRPGAEAFFGQGTRLTVV.

V gene TRBV7-2 combines with J gene TRBJ2-7, with 7 positions matching TRBD2. The CDR3 has 14 amino acids. The germline V gene has CDR1 SGHTA and CDR2 FQGNSA. Trimming took 5 bases from V and 12 from J; bases not matched to a gene: 16. In nucleotides, the CDR3 is TGTGCCAGCAGCCCCGGGGTAGCGGGCCACCAGGTGTACTTC. Its translation: CASSPGVAGHQVYF.

V usage is TRBV2 and J usage is TRBJ2-7, with TRBD2 as a possible D gene (5 bases). The V end lost 11 bases, the J end lost 3 bases, and 14 bases lay between the germline ends. Germline V gene lookup returns CDR1 SNHLY and CDR2 FYNNEI. The CDR3 totals 12 residues. This chain's CDR3 is CALRRGSYEQYF. For the CDR3, the DNA is TGTGCCTTGAGGAGAGGGAGCTACGAGCAGTACTTC.

The chain links TRBV27 to TRBJ1-1; tentatively, D is TRBD1 (5 bases). The V gene lost 6 bases and the J gene lost 1 base, with 12 bases spanning the gap. Germline V CDR1 and CDR2: MNHEY, SMNVEV (reference sequence). The length of the CDR3 is 14 residues. This CDR3 reads CASSPLRANTEAFF. CDR3 bases: TGTGCCAGCAGCCCCCTCAGGGCGAACACTGAAGCTTTCTTT.

This clone was seen only once. This sequence joins TRBV11-2 and TRBJ2-3; TRBD2 agrees at 9 bases. There are 15 residues in the CDR3. Germline V gene lookup returns CDR1 SGHAT and CDR2 FQNNGV. The junction had 6 bases not matched to a gene; V was cut back by 0 bases and J by 8 bases. Written as DNA, the CDR3 is TGTGCCAGCAGCTTAGAGGGACTAGCATCTGGTACGCAGTATTTT. Translated: CASSLEGLASGTQYF.

As DNA, the CDR3 is TGTGCCAGCAGCTCCCCCAGGGCTGGGTACGAGCAGTACTTC. Its translation: CASSSPRAGYEQYF. J is TRBJ2-7 and V is TRBV6-6; possible D gene TRBD1, 5 bases. In germline, CDR1 is MNHNY, CDR2 SVGAGI (reference sequence). Trimming cost V 6 bases and J 4 bases, with 16 bases left between them. This CDR3 is 14 amino acids long.

The chain combines TRBV24-1 with TRBJ2-1; 12 nucleotides line up with TRBD1. CDR1 and CDR2 (germline): KGHDR, SFDVKD. This CDR3 spans 16 amino acids. Germline trimming cut 4 bases from V and 6 bases from J; bases unmatched to any gene: 6. The DNA for the CDR3 is TGTGCCACCAGTGACCCCGGGACAGGGGGCATCAATGAGCAGTTCTTC. It is translated as CATSDPGTGGINEQFF.

For the CDR3, the DNA is TGTGCCAGCAGTGAGCGGCAGTCCGTATCACCCCTCCACTTT. Protein sequence: CASSERQSVSPLHF. The rearrangement links TRBV6-1 to TRBJ1-6; D unresolved. Germline-derived CDR1 and CDR2 are MNHNS and SASEGT. The V end lost 3 bases, the J end lost 10 bases, and 13 bases lay between the germline ends. The CDR3 covers 14 residues.

The chain uses TRBV7-3 and TRBJ2-2; TRBD1 might be the D (7 bases). In germline, CDR1 is SGHTA, CDR2 FQGTGA. V was clipped by 5 bases and J by 8 bases, with 15 bases between them. The CDR3 is 14 amino acids. The CDR3 here is CASSPDREAGELFF. For the CDR3, the DNA is TGTGCCAGCAGCCCAGACAGGGAGGCGGGGGAGCTGTTTTTT.

The V and J genes are TRBV27 and TRBJ2-7; 7 bases match TRBD1. This CDR3 has 16 amino acids. CDR1 MNHEY and CDR2 SMNVEV come from the germline V gene (reference sequence). J gave up 4 bases and V 2 bases, and 11 bases lay outside the gene matches. Here the CDR3 reads CASSLGNRGRWYEQYF. As DNA, the CDR3 is TGTGCCAGCAGTTTAGGGAACAGGGGAAGGTGGTACGAGCAGTACTTC.

The chain carries TRBV6-1 and TRBJ1-6, with 8 bases identical to TRBD1. The CDR3 has 16 amino acids. The junction had 3 bases not matched to a gene; V was cut back by 3 bases and J by 2 bases. The germline V gene has CDR1 MNHNS and CDR2 SASEGT. The CDR3, as DNA: TGTGCCAGCAGTGACGACAGGGGCGCCTATAATTCACCCCTCCACTTT. Protein sequence: CASSDDRGAYNSPLHF.

CDR3 region: CASSGTGINYGYTF. The CDR3 nucleotides read TGTGCCAGCAGCGGTACAGGGATAAACTATGGCTACACCTTC. This chain uses TRBV7-9 with TRBJ1-2; tentative D call: TRBD1 (6 bases). This CDR3 spans 14 amino acids. In germline, CDR1 is SEHNR, CDR2 FQNEAQ (reference sequence). Between the trimmed V and J ends, which lost 5 bases and 2 bases, there was a span of 12 bases.